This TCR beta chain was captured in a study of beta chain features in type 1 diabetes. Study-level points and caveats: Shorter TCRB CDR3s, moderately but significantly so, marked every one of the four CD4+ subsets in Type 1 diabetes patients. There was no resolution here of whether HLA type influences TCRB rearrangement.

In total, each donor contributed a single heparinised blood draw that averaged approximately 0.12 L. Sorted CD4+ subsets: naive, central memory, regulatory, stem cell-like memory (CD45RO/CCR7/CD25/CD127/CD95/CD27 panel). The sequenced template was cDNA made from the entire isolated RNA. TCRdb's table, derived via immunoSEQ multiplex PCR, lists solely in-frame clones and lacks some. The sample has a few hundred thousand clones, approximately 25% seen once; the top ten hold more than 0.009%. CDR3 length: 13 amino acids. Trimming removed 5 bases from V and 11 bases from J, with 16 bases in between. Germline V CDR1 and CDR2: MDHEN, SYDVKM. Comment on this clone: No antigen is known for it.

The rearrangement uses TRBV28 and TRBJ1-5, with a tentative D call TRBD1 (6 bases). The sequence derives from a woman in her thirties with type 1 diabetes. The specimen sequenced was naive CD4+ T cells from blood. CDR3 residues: CASSRDTKGAQHF. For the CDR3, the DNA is TGTGCCAGCAGTAGGGACACCAAAGGAGCCCAGCATTTT.